Presented here are 10 T cell receptor beta chains from one specimen sequenced in a study of T cells after posttransplantation cyclophosphamide. Controls had myeloablative marrow grafts with methotrexate and calcineurin inhibitor, sampled at 1 year. TCRdb keeps only in-frame clones here, not all; method: immunoSEQ multiplex PCR. The sample has about 20,000 clones, around 92% seen once; the top ten hold roughly 8%. The sequenced sample was PBMCs, obtained after an allogeneic stem cell transplant with a calcineurin inhibitor and methotrexate. These receptors all come from a female patient aged 50-60 years who received an allogeneic stem cell transplant from an unrelated donor, was CMV-positive, and had chronic GVHD only. Some T cells could come from the graft donor.

This clone occurred a few times. The chain joins TRBV18 to TRBJ2-3, with D tentatively TRBD1 (6 bases). CDR3 length: 15 amino acids. In germline, CDR1 is KGHSH, CDR2 LQKENI. Trimming left V 3 bases short and J 2 bases short, with 12 bases between. The DNA of the CDR3 is TGTGCCAGCTCACCTCTGGACAGTCCCACAGATACGCAGTATTTT. Translating it yields CASSPLDSPTDTQYF.

The chain recombines TRBV29-1 with TRBJ2-1; possibly TRBD2 for D (6 bases). Trimming shortened V by 6 bases and J by 7 bases, and 16 bases separated the two germline ends. The CDR3 is made up of 13 amino acids. CDR1 and CDR2 (germline): SQVTM, ANQGSEA. The CDR3 region has the DNA TGCAGCGTAGACGGCACAGCGGGTAATGAGCAGTTCTTC. This gives the protein CSVDGTAGNEQFF.

The chain is built from TRBV4-1 and TRBJ2-1, with 8 positions matching TRBD1. From germline, CDR1 is MGHRA and CDR2 YSYEKL. The trim removed 6 bases at V and 5 bases at J, leaving 9 bases unmatched. CDR3 length: 15 amino acids. CDR3 nucleotide sequence: TGCGCCAGCAGACAACCGGGACAGGTGGACAATGAGCAGTTCTTC. Its translation is CASRQPGQVDNEQFF.

The chain employs TRBV30 and TRBJ2-7; 8 bases agree with TRBD1. The junction had 9 bases not matched to a gene; V was cut back by 7 bases and J by 4 bases. Germline V lookup: CDR1 GTSNPN, CDR2 SVGIG (reference sequence). The CDR3 has 13 amino acids. The CDR3 coding sequence is TGTGCCTCCGGAGGACAGGGTGGGTACGAGCAGTACTTC. Translation gives CASGGQGGYEQYF.

This clone was picked up one time. The chain combines TRBV28 with TRBJ2-7; D possibly corresponds to TRBD2 (6 bases). V dropped 5 bases and J dropped 4 bases, with 15 bases sitting between them. The CDR3 totals 14 residues. Germline assignment: CDR1 MDHEN and CDR2 SYDVKM. The CDR3 sequence is CASSPYGRVYEQYF. The CDR3 DNA follows: TGTGCCAGCAGTCCCTACGGGAGAGTGTACGAGCAGTACTTC. The full variable domain, rest sourced from reference TRBV28 and TRBJ2-7, is DVKVTQSSRYLVKRTGEKVFLECVQDMDHENMFWYRQDPGLGLRLIYFSYDVKMKEKGDIPEGYSVSREKKERFSLILESASTNQTSMYLCASSPYGRVYEQYFGPGTRLTVT.

This clone has a single count. The chain carries TRBV15 and TRBJ2-2; D not resolved. This CDR3 has 15 residues. CDR1 and CDR2 from the germline V gene are LNHNV and YYDKDF (reference sequence). V was trimmed by 1 base and J by 3 bases, leaving 9 bases between them. Here the CDR3 DNA reads TGTGCCACCAGCAGAGTAGAGTATGACACCGGGGAGCTGTTTTTT. It codes for CATSRVEYDTGELFF.

The chain carries TRBV15 and TRBJ1-1; 9 nucleotides align to TRBD1. V lost 2 bases, J lost 8 bases, and 6 bases stayed unmatched. CDR3 size: 14 residues. Germline V gene sequence: CDR1 LNHNV, CDR2 YYDKDF (reference sequence). The CDR3 DNA is TGTGCCACCAGCAGAAACAGGGGGCGCGGGGAAGCTTTCTTT. It is translated as CATSRNRGRGEAFF.

This clone was observed once. The rearrangement joins TRBV12-5 to TRBJ1-5, with 7 bases fitting TRBD1. The ends lost 0 bases at V and 5 bases at J; junction bases unmatched: 7. Looked up from germline, CDR1 is LGHNT and CDR2 is FRNRAP. The CDR3 sequence is 16 residues long. This chain's CDR3 is CASGLVQGDRDQPQHF. For the CDR3, the DNA is TGTGCTAGTGGTTTGGTACAGGGTGACAGGGATCAGCCCCAGCATTTT. The full variable domain, completed using reference TRBV12-5 and TRBJ1-5, is DARVTQTPRHKVTEMGQEVTMRCQPILGHNTVFWYRQTMMQGLELLAYFRNRAPLDDSGMPKDRFSAEMPDATLATLKIQPSEPRDSAVYFCASGLVQGDRDQPQHFGDGTRLSIL.

The gene calls are TRBV28 and TRBJ1-4, with D maybe TRBD1 (6 bases). CDR1 MDHEN and CDR2 SYDVKM come from the germline V gene. Between the trimmed V and J ends, which lost 6 bases and 4 bases, there was a span of 12 bases. This CDR3 is built from 14 residues. CDR3 protein: CASSPDRNNEKLFF. DNA of the CDR3: TGTGCCAGCAGCCCGGACAGAAATAATGAAAAACTGTTTTTT.

The V gene is TRBV27, the J gene TRBJ2-6; 7 bases align to TRBD1. The CDR3 is 16 amino acids. Germline trimming cut 1 base from V and 1 base from J; bases unmatched to any gene: 1. Germline V lookup: CDR1 MNHEY, CDR2 SMNVEV (reference sequence). CDR3 residues: CASSLWTGSGANVLTF. The CDR3 DNA is TGTGCCAGCAGTTTATGGACAGGATCTGGGGCCAACGTCCTGACTTTC.